This T cell receptor (beta chain) is from a study of cytomegalovirus exposure and HLA in healthy donors. The germline V and J ends were trimmed by 6 bases and 2 bases, with 4 bases remaining between them. The CDR3 spans 11 residues. CDR1 is MNHEY, CDR2 SVGAGI, per germline. This table comes from immunoSEQ multiplex PCR, and its TCRdb copy is limited to in-frame clones, with some not included. The data show just over 80,000 clones, roughly 96% seen once. This chain joins TRBV6-5 and TRBJ1-1, with D unresolved. Input material: PBMCs. This receptor was taken from a woman aged 18-29 years in good health and CMV-seronegative. Here the CDR3 reads CASSTNTEAFF. The DNA of the CDR3 is TGTGCCAGCAGCACAAACACTGAAGCTTTCTTT.